This T cell receptor beta chain was sequenced for a study of blood T cells in healthy people across ages. The second PCR ran about 7 to 12 cycles with a sample-barcoded 5' primer and J-beta primers. Each CDR3 protein gets one entry after TCRdb re-called the 5' RACE reads with MiXCR. The sample holds approximately 780,000 distinct CDR3 sequences, roughly 25% seen once. The ends were cut back, 8 bases at V and 5 bases at J, with 24 bases in the middle. This CDR3 region has 17 residues. CDR1 and CDR2 (germline): MGHRA, YSYEKL. These data were also reused for a study on T cells of mothers and their children. As that report states: Sample barcodes plus 2-4 random nucleotides came from the M1S primer. Per mother, over 9 million TCR beta CDR3 reads were obtained; per child, about 3 million. The data showed no persistent microchimeric T cell clones.

Sequencing input: blood. The receptor comes from a boy under 18 in good health. The chain uses TRBV4-1 and TRBJ1-4; TRBD1 might be the D (5 bases). The CDR3 reads CASHPVLENRGNEKLFF. The CDR3 DNA reads as TGCGCCAGCCACCCCGTCTTGGAGAACCGGGGGAATGAAAAACTGTTTTTT.